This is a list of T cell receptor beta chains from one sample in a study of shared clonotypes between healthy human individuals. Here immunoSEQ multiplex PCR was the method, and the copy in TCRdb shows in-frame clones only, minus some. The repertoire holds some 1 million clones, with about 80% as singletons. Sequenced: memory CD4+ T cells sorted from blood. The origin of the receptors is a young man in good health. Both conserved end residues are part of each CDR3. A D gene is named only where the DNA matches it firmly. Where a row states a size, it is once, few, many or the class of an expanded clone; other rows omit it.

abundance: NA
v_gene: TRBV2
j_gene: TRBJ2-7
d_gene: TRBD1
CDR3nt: TGTGCCAGCAGGGGCAGGGGGCTAGGGTCCTACGAGCAGTACTTC
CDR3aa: CASRGRGLGSYEQYF

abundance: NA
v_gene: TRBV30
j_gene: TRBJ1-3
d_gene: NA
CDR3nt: TGTGCCTGGAGTGTACGGGGCCCAGGAAACACCATATATTTT
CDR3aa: CAWSVRGPGNTIYF

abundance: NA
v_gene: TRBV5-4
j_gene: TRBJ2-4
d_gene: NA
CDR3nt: TGTGCCAGCAGCTTGGAGGGTGGGGGGAGAAAGGCCAAAAACATTCAGTACTTC
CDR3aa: CASSLEGGGRKAKNIQYF

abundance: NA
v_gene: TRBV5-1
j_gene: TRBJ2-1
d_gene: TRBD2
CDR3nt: TGCGCCAGCAGCTTTGGAAGCGGGAGTAGTGAGCAGTTCTTC
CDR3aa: CASSFGSGSSEQFF

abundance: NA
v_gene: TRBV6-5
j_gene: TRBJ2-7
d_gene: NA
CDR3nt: TGTGCCAGCAGGGCTACAGGGAACGAGCAGTACTTC
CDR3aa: CASRATGNEQYF

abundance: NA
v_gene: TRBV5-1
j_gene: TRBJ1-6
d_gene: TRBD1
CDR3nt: TGCGCCAGCAGCTTGCGGGACAGGGAAAATTCACCCCTCCACTTT
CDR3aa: CASSLRDRENSPLHF

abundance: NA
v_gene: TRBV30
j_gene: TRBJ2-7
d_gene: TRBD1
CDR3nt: TGTGCCTGGGCAGGGGGAACCTACGAGCAGTACTTC
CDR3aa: CAWAGGTYEQYF

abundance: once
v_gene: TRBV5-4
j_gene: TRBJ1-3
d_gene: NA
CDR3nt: TGTGCCAGCAGCTTGGATCCCGGGACTGGAAACACCATATATTTT
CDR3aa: CASSLDPGTGNTIYF

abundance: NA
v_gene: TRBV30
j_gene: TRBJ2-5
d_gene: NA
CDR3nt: TGTGCCTGGAGTCGACTCAGGACAGTCGAGGGGACCCAGTACTTC
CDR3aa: CAWSRLRTVEGTQYF

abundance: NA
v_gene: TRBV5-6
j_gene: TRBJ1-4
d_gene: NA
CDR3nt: TGTGCCAGCAGCTTGATGAGGGAGGATGAAAAACTGTTTTTT
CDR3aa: CASSLMREDEKLFF

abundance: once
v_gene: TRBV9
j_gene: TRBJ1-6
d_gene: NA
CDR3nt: TGTGCCAGCAGCTTAACAACGGTACGGGGAGGATCACCCCTCCACTTT
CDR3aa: CASSLTTVRGGSPLHF

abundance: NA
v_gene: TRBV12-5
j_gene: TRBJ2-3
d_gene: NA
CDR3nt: TGTGCTAGTACCAAAGGTAGCACAGATACGCAGTATTTT
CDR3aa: CASTKGSTDTQYF

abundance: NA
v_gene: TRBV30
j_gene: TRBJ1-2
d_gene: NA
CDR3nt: TGTGCCTGGAGTGTACACACGGGGGCAGGGGGCTACACCTTC
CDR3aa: CAWSVHTGAGGYTF

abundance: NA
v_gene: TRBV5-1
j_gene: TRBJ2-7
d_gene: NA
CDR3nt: TGCGCCAGCAGCCGATCAGGGGGGGTATCCTACGAGCAGTACTTC
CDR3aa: CASSRSGGVSYEQYF